The 8 T cell receptor beta chains below all came from one sample that was sequenced in a study of identical twins. TCRdb re-analysed the 5' RACE reads in MiXCR, keeping a single row per CDR3 protein. The sample comprises under 800,000 distinct CDR3 sequences, approximately 22% of which are singletons, and approximately 4.3% rests with the top ten. The sample was also linked to a second study, of T cells expressing NK-cell markers.

The material sequenced was PBMCs. The receptors originated from a woman aged 18-29 years in good health.

This rearrangement joins TRBV5-4 to TRBJ2-2; 13 bases map to TRBD2. The CDR3 is 20 amino acids. J was trimmed by 0 bases and V by 3 bases; bases with no gene match: 11. CDR1 SGHNT and CDR2 YYREEE come from the germline V gene (reference sequence). CDR3 bases: TGTGCCAGCAGCTCGACTAGCGGGAGGCTCCAGTTCGCGAACACCGGGGAGCTGTTTTTT. It encodes CASSSTSGRLQFANTGELFF.

This clonotype has more than one count but fewer than ten. Written as DNA, the CDR3 is TGTGCCAGCAGACCTCAGAGAGGGCTAGGACACGAGCAGTACTTC. This codes for CASRPQRGLGHEQYF. The rearrangement joins TRBV6-1 to TRBJ2-7, with TRBD2 as a possible D gene (5 bases). Trimming took off 6 bases at V and 5 bases at J, with 20 bases between the two ends. Germline V gene sequence: CDR1 MNHNS, CDR2 SASEGT. This CDR3 contains 15 residues.

The gene calls are TRBV20-1 and TRBJ2-7; 7 bases align to TRBD1. The length of the CDR3 is 15 residues. Germline V gene data show CDR1 as DFQATT and CDR2 as SNEGSKA (reference sequence). V trimming: 1 base; J trimming: 6 bases; junction bases outside the gene matches: 12. CDR3 residues: CSARALGTAHGEQYF. CDR3 sequence (DNA): TGCAGTGCTAGAGCTCTGGGGACAGCTCACGGCGAGCAGTACTTC.

This chain connects TRBV7-8 to TRBJ1-5; no reliable D call. V was cut by 0 bases and J by 5 bases, with 5 bases left in between. This CDR3 has 13 residues. Germline V gene lookup returns CDR1 SGHVS and CDR2 FQNEAQ. The CDR3 loop reads CASSLAWDQPQHF. CDR3 nucleotides: TGTGCCAGCAGCTTAGCGTGGGATCAGCCCCAGCATTTT.

This clonotype appeared a few times. The rearrangement links TRBV12-3 or TRBV12-4 to TRBJ2-5; D uncertain. The CDR3 consists of 14 residues. The V end lost 7 bases, the J end lost 2 bases, and 14 bases lay between the germline ends. CDR3 nucleotides: TGTGCCAGCACTATATTCGGGCTTCAAGAGACCCAGTACTTC. It codes for CASTIFGLQETQYF.

This clonotype came up a few times. The CDR3: CAISQLPLGTRTYNEQFF. CDR3 coding DNA: TGTGCCATCAGTCAACTACCCTTAGGGACCCGCACCTACAATGAGCAGTTCTTC. The chain recombines TRBV10-3 with TRBJ2-1; perhaps D is TRBD1 or TRBD2 (5 bases each). The CDR3 has 18 amino acids. V shed 5 bases and J shed 2 bases, with 22 bases lying between them. Looked up from germline, CDR1 is ENHRY and CDR2 is SYGVKD.

This chain connects TRBV7-3 to TRBJ2-1; tentatively, D is TRBD2 (6 bases). V was clipped by 2 bases and J by 3 bases, with 11 bases between them. The CDR3 is made up of 15 amino acids. CDR1 SGHTA and CDR2 FQGTGA come from the germline V gene. The DNA for the CDR3 is TGTGCCAGCAGCTTAGAGGCGGGAAACTACAATGAGCAGTTCTTC. It translates to CASSLEAGNYNEQFF. Drawing the rest from reference TRBV7-3 and TRBJ2-1, the complete variable domain is GAGVSQTPSNKVTEKGKYVELRCDPISGHTALYWYRQSLGQGPEFLIYFQGTGAADDSGLPNDRFFAVRPEGSVSTLKIQRTERGDSAVYLCASSLEAGNYNEQFFGPGTRLTVL.

The chain couples TRBV5-1 to TRBJ2-4; weak D call: TRBD2 (5 bases). This CDR3 contains 12 residues. Germline CDR1 and CDR2: SGHRS and YFSETQ. Deletions cut 4 bases from V and 8 bases from J, with 10 bases between. The CDR3 is CASSTGSDIQYF. The CDR3 bases are TGCGCCAGCAGCACCGGTAGCGACATTCAGTACTTC.